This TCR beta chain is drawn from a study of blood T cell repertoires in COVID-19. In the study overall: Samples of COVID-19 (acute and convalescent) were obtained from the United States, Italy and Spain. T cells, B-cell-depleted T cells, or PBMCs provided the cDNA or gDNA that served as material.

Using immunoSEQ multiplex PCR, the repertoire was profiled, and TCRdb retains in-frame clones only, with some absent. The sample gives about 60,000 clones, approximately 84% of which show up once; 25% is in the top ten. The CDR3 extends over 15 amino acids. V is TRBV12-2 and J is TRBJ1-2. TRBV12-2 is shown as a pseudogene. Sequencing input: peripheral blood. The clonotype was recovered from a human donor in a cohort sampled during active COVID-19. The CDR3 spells CASRPPGRGDYGYTF. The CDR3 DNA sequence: TGTGCAAGTCGCCCCCCGGGACGGGGGGACTATGGCTACACCTTC.